The 25 T cell receptor beta chains listed next were all sequenced from one sample in a study of cytomegalovirus exposure and HLA in healthy donors. It was with 60 Vbeta and 13 Jbeta primers that the PCR ran. TCRdb's copy holds only in-frame clones and misses some; the assay was immunoSEQ multiplex PCR. The data contain around 170,000 clones, around 80% of them seen just once; the ten biggest clones take up 1.5% to 2%. What was sequenced was PBMCs. Source of these receptors: a woman younger than 45 in good health and CMV-seronegative.

A word on this clone: An end of the junction does not agree with germline; a read error may underlie this. V gene TRBV12-5 combines with J gene TRBJ1-5, with TRBD1 matching over 11 bases. The CDR3 is 15 residues long. Germline assignment: CDR1 LGHNT and CDR2 FRNRAP. The CDR3 sequence is CASVIGQGADQPRHF. In nucleotides, the CDR3 is TGTGCTAGTGTTATAGGACAGGGGGCAGATCAGCCCCGGCATTTT. Supplemented by reference TRBV12-5 and TRBJ1-5, the full variable domain reads DARVTQTPRHKVTEMGQEVTMRCQPILGHNTVFWYRQTMMQGLELLAYFRNRAPLDDSGMPKDRFSAEMPDATLATLKIQPSEPRDSAVYFCASVIGQGADQPRHFGDGTRLSIL.

This clone was counted only a few times. CDR3 bases: TGTGCCAGCAGCCCAGACAGGGAACCCTATAATTCACCCCTCCACTTT. As protein: CASSPDREPYNSPLHF. This chain links TRBV7-9 with TRBJ1-6; TRBD1 aligns across 7 bases. There are 16 residues in the CDR3. Germline assignment: CDR1 SEHNR and CDR2 FQNEAQ (reference sequence). V lost 5 bases to trimming and J lost 2 bases; unmatched junction nucleotides: 6.

V gene TRBV4-2 combines with J gene TRBJ2-7; D remains unclear. The CDR3 has 15 residues. Deletions cut 0 bases from V and 2 bases from J, with 11 bases between. Germline V lookup: CDR1 LGHNA, CDR2 YNFKEQ. The chain's CDR3 is CASSQDAQNPYEQYF. The CDR3 coding sequence is TGTGCCAGCAGCCAAGACGCACAGAACCCCTACGAGCAGTACTTC.

J is TRBJ1-2 and V is TRBV7-9, with 7 bases that match TRBD1. With 5 bases clipped from V and 14 bases from J, the junction kept 14 bases outside the gene matches. This CDR3 has 13 amino acids. CDR1 is SEHNR, CDR2 FQNEAQ, per germline (reference sequence). CDR3 loop: CASSAMQGGAGTF. In DNA form, the CDR3 reads TGTGCCAGCAGCGCGATGCAGGGGGGCGCGGGGACCTTC.

This clone has a single count. V and J are TRBV15 and TRBJ1-4; D call uncertain. The CDR3 sequence is 13 residues long. Between the trimmed V and J ends, which lost 4 bases and 8 bases, there was a span of 11 bases. Germline CDR1 and CDR2: LNHNV and YYDKDF (reference sequence). CDR3 protein: CATSIDTMEKLFF. The CDR3 coding sequence is TGTGCCACCAGCATAGACACAATGGAAAAACTGTTTTTT.

CDR3 region: CASSQDGGGQHLIYEQYF. In DNA, the CDR3 is TGTGCCAGCAGCCAAGATGGTGGGGGACAGCACCTCATCTACGAGCAGTACTTC. The rearrangement uses TRBV4-2 and TRBJ2-7, with 7 bases identical to TRBD1. Germline V gives CDR1 LGHNA, CDR2 YNFKEQ. Germline trimming cut 0 bases from V and 3 bases from J; bases unmatched to any gene: 14. CDR3 length: 18 amino acids.

The chain links TRBV5-1 to TRBJ1-5; 9 bases agree with TRBD1. The CDR3 spans 15 residues. V lost 4 bases and J lost 2; bases outside the gene matches: 4. Germline assignment: CDR1 SGHRS and CDR2 YFSETQ. CDR3 amino acids: CASSEQGAGNQPQHF. CDR3 DNA sequence: TGCGCCAGCAGCGAACAGGGGGCTGGCAATCAGCCCCAGCATTTT.

This clone appeared once. The chain is built from TRBV5-1 and TRBJ2-7, with D possibly TRBD2 on 6 matching bases. The CDR3 loop spans 13 amino acids. Germline lookup yields CDR1 SGHRS and CDR2 YFSETQ. V lost 5 bases and J 13 bases, leaving 22 bases between the germline ends. CDR3 sequence (DNA): TGCGCCAGCAGTTCGCGGGACTCGAGCCCCTTTTACTTC. Its translation: CASSSRDSSPFYF.

The chain joins TRBV7-3 to TRBJ2-6, with TRBD1 identical over 7 bases. From germline, CDR1 is SGHTA and CDR2 FQGTGA. V was clipped by 6 bases and J by 4 bases; unmatched bases: 6. This CDR3 contains 15 residues. The CDR3 sequence: CASRLTGSGANVLTF. The CDR3, as DNA: TGTGCCAGCAGATTGACAGGGTCAGGGGCCAACGTCCTGACTTTC. Drawing the rest from reference TRBV7-3 and TRBJ2-6, the complete variable domain is GAGVSQTPSNKVTEKGKYVELRCDPISGHTALYWYRQSLGQGPEFLIYFQGTGAADDSGLPNDRFFAVRPEGSVSTLKIQRTERGDSAVYLCASRLTGSGANVLTFGAGSRLTVL.

The rearrangement uses TRBV27 and TRBJ2-3, with 10 nucleotides matching TRBD1. The CDR3 spans 14 residues. Trimming cost V 5 bases and J 4 bases; bases outside gene matches: 3. Germline CDR1 and CDR2: MNHEY and SMNVEV (reference sequence). CDR3 amino acids: CASSRQGAPDTQYF. In DNA form, the CDR3 reads TGTGCCAGCAGTCGACAGGGGGCCCCAGATACGCAGTATTTT.

This clone came up once. This chain uses TRBV27 with TRBJ2-7; D is possibly TRBD1 (6 bases). From germline, CDR1 is MNHEY and CDR2 SMNVEV (reference sequence). The germline V and J ends were trimmed by 9 bases and 3 bases, with 21 bases remaining between them. This CDR3 region has 15 residues. This chain's CDR3 is CASQRGPTGYYEQYF. CDR3 sequence (DNA): TGTGCCAGTCAGCGCGGGCCTACAGGGTACTACGAGCAGTACTTC.

The V and J genes are TRBV19 and TRBJ2-7; 8 bases match TRBD1. Germline V gene sequence: CDR1 LNHDA, CDR2 SQIVND (reference sequence). The CDR3 totals 14 residues. V dropped 7 bases and J dropped 4; count of bases not matched to a gene: 9. The CDR3 nucleotides read TGTGCCAGTAAAAAGGTGGACAGGGAATACGAGCAGTACTTC. This codes for CASKKVDREYEQYF.

The chain joins TRBV5-6 to TRBJ2-5, with TRBD2 matching 14 bases. Germline V gene lookup returns CDR1 SGHDT and CDR2 YYEEEE. With V trimmed by 0 bases and J by 2 bases, 6 bases remained unmatched. The CDR3 spans 18 residues. In DNA, the CDR3 is TGTGCCAGCAGCTTGGTGACTAGCGGGGGGGGAGGTCAAGAGACCCAGTACTTC. Translating it yields CASSLVTSGGGGQETQYF.

A remark on this clone: Likely a read error: the CDR3 ends without its conserved phenylalanine or tryptophan. The chain carries TRBV4-2 and TRBJ2-3; 10 positions match TRBD1. After removal of 3 bases from V and 0 bases from J, the junction contained 6 bases not matched to a gene. Germline lookup yields CDR1 LGHNA and CDR2 YNFKEQ. The CDR3 sequence is 17 residues long. Here the CDR3 reads CASSQWTGGYSTDTQYV. The CDR3 DNA follows: TGTGCCAGCAGCCAGTGGACAGGGGGTTATAGCACAGATACGCAGTATGTT.

This clone was detected only a few times. The chain links TRBV5-1 to TRBJ2-7; no firm D call. The CDR3 spans 15 residues. The V gene lost 2 bases and the J gene lost 1 base, with 13 bases spanning the gap. Germline-derived CDR1 and CDR2 are SGHRS and YFSETQ. CDR3 region: CASSFSNGFSYEQYF. In DNA form, the CDR3 reads TGCGCCAGCAGCTTCTCGAACGGTTTTTCCTACGAGCAGTACTTC.

This chain links TRBV7-2 with TRBJ2-7; D may be TRBD2 (7 bases). Trimming took off 1 base at V and 2 bases at J, with 9 bases between the two ends. This CDR3 comprises 14 residues. The germline V gene has CDR1 SGHTA and CDR2 FQGNSA. CDR3 loop: CASSLDGGPYEQYF. CDR3 nucleotides: TGTGCCAGCAGCTTAGACGGGGGGCCCTACGAGCAGTACTTC.

The J gene is TRBJ1-5, the V gene TRBV7-9; D call uncertain. Germline V lookup: CDR1 SEHNR, CDR2 FQNEAQ (reference sequence). CDR3 length: 14 residues. V lost 5 bases and J 7 bases, leaving 15 bases between the germline ends. The CDR3 DNA reads TGTGCCAGCAGCGGGAGAGAGGGTAACCAGCCCCAGCATTTT. Translating gives CASSGREGNQPQHF.

The V call is TRBV5-1, the J call TRBJ2-7; D might be TRBD1 (6 bases). The CDR3 spans 14 residues. Trimming took off 2 bases at V and 1 base at J, with 10 bases between the two ends. Per germline, CDR1 SGHRS and CDR2 YFSETQ. The CDR3 bases are TGCGCCAGCAGCTTACTGGACAGTTCCTACGAGCAGTACTTC. It codes for CASSLLDSSYEQYF.

The V gene is TRBV6-5, the J gene TRBJ2-4; 9 bases fit TRBD2. Germline trimming cut 2 bases from V and 7 bases from J; bases unmatched to any gene: 3. The germline CDR1 and CDR2 sequences are MNHEY and SVGAGI. The CDR3 spans 14 residues. The CDR3 here is CASSYAGGLNIQYF. The CDR3 DNA follows: TGTGCCAGCAGTTACGCGGGGGGGCTTAACATTCAGTACTTC.

This sequence joins TRBV30 and TRBJ2-2; no clear D gene. This CDR3 is 19 amino acids long. Trimming pared 0 bases from V and 0 bases from J, leaving 20 bases between. Germline loops: CDR1 GTSNPN, CDR2 SVGIG (reference sequence). The CDR3 DNA sequence: TGTGCCTGGAGTGTATTATTGGGTGCGGTTGACTCGAACACCGGGGAGCTGTTTTTT. Translated, it gives CAWSVLLGAVDSNTGELFF.

V usage is TRBV7-2 and J usage is TRBJ2-5, with no clear D. The V end lost 2 bases, the J end lost 0 bases, and 7 bases lay between the germline ends. CDR3 length: 14 residues. Germline-derived CDR1 and CDR2 are SGHTA and FQGNSA. The CDR3 loop reads CASSLFRNQETQYF. The DNA for the CDR3 is TGTGCCAGCAGCTTATTCAGGAACCAAGAGACCCAGTACTTC.

The chain couples TRBV15 to TRBJ1-5; D may be TRBD1 (5 bases). V shed 0 bases and J shed 4 bases, with 10 bases lying between them. Per the germline V gene, CDR1 is LNHNV and CDR2 is YYDKDF (reference sequence). The CDR3 totals 15 residues. The CDR3 nucleotides are TGTGCCACCAGCAGAGAAGGGGTAAGGAATCAGCCCCAGCATTTT. Translated, it gives CATSREGVRNQPQHF.

The chain has TRBV2 and TRBJ1-2; 8 bases agree with TRBD1. The CDR3 extends over 21 amino acids. V was clipped by 0 bases and J by 0 bases; unmatched bases: 18. CDR1 and CDR2 from the germline V gene are SNHLY and FYNNEI. The CDR3 DNA sequence: TGTGCCAGCAGTGAAGCGCCCCTCTCTTGGAGACAGGGGCCCACTAACTATGGCTACACCTTC. It is translated as CASSEAPLSWRQGPTNYGYTF.

The chain combines TRBV19 with TRBJ1-1; the match to TRBD1 covers 12 bases. In germline, CDR1 is LNHDA, CDR2 SQIVND (reference sequence). The CDR3 contains 16 residues. Trimming took 7 bases from V and 5 from J; bases not matched to a gene: 11. In DNA, the CDR3 is TGTGCCAGTACCAAAACGTCGGGACAGGGGGCAACTGAAGCTTTCTTT. It encodes CASTKTSGQGATEAFF.

Only a few counts were recorded for this clone. V gene TRBV2 combines with J gene TRBJ1-5, with D possibly being TRBD1 (6 bases). Germline V gene lookup returns CDR1 SNHLY and CDR2 FYNNEI. V lost 6 bases, J lost 5 bases, and 11 bases lay in between. This CDR3 has 13 amino acids. The CDR3 nucleotides read TGTGCCAGCAGACGGGACAAGGATCAGCCCCAGCATTTT. It translates to CASRRDKDQPQHF.